A single sample gave rise to the 15 T cell receptor beta chains below, sequenced in a study of cytomegalovirus exposure and HLA in healthy donors (dated by TCRdb to 2016 to 2017). Receptors were amplified or captured by the immunoSEQ multiplex PCR assay. A mixture of 60 forward primers for TCR Vbeta segments and 13 reverse primers for TCR Jbeta segments was used in the multiplex PCR. This immuneACCESS table, as held by TCRdb, lists in-frame sequences with V and J called but not all clones. Of the missing ones, under half trace to an unresolved V gene in checked studies; the others have no known cause. For this sample the table gives approximately 110,000 clones, of which approximately 70% were detected only once. Approximately 10% of the sample belongs to the ten largest clones. What was sequenced was PBMCs. The receptors derive from a man aged 40-55 years in good health and CMV-seropositive.

The V call is TRBV6-1, the J call TRBJ1-4, with D hard to call. Germline V lookup: CDR1 MNHNS, CDR2 SASEGT. The CDR3 runs 13 residues. The V and J ends lost 2 bases and 6 bases respectively, with 7 bases between them. The DNA for the CDR3 is TGTGCCAGCAGTGAATTTCGGGATGAAAAACTGTTTTTT. This codes for CASSEFRDEKLFF.

The chain links TRBV7-9 to TRBJ2-7; the D gene is possibly TRBD2 (6 bases). Germline lookup yields CDR1 SEHNR and CDR2 FQNEAQ (reference sequence). The length of the CDR3 is 14 residues. V lost 8 bases, J lost 2 bases, and 16 bases lay in between. The CDR3 bases are TGTGCCAGCGCGAAGGGCGGGGCTACCTACGAGCAGTACTTC. Its translation is CASAKGGATYEQYF.

This clone was detected a few times. The chain links TRBV7-8 to TRBJ1-4; no definite D call. Germline values: CDR1 SGHVS, CDR2 FQNEAQ. The CDR3 covers 15 residues. V was shortened by 2 bases and J by 4 bases, with 11 bases between the two germline ends. The CDR3 DNA follows: TGTGCCAGCAGCTTAAACTACGGACTTAATGAAAAACTGTTTTTT. Protein product: CASSLNYGLNEKLFF.

About this clone itself: Mismatch with germline at one junction end may stem from a read error. The chain links TRBV7-9 to TRBJ1-1, with D tentatively TRBD1 (6 bases). CDR1 and CDR2 (germline): SEHNR, FQNEAQ (reference sequence). The CDR3 consists of 12 residues. DNA of the CDR3: TGTTCCAGCAGCCTAGGACAGACTGAAGCTTTCTTT. Translated: CSSSLGQTEAFF.

V is TRBV6-1 and J is TRBJ1-1, with D possibly matching TRBD1 (5 bases). CDR1 and CDR2 from the germline V gene are MNHNS and SASEGT. V lost 1 base, J lost 6 bases, and 12 bases lay in between. The CDR3 runs 14 residues. The CDR3 coding sequence is TGTGCCAGCAGTGAAGGCAGGGATATTTCTGAAGCTTTCTTT. Translation gives CASSEGRDISEAFF.

CDR3 sequence (DNA): TGTGCCAGCGGGGGCAACGAGCAGTACTTC. The encoded protein is CASGGNEQYF. The rearrangement joins TRBV27 to TRBJ2-7; D is possibly TRBD1 (6 bases). V shed 8 bases and J shed 5 bases, with 7 bases lying between them. CDR3 length: 10 residues. Germline values: CDR1 MNHEY, CDR2 SMNVEV (reference sequence).

This clone was seen only a few times. The chain links TRBV10-1 to TRBJ2-1; 8 bases are shared with TRBD1. CDR3 length: 15 amino acids. CDR1 is WNHNN and CDR2 is SYGVQD in the germline V gene (reference sequence). J gave up 8 bases and V 2 bases, and 8 bases lay outside the gene matches. For the CDR3, the DNA is TGCGCCAGCAGTGAGCCTGGACAGGGTCGGGATGAGCAGTTCTTC. The encoded protein is CASSEPGQGRDEQFF.

CDR3 sequence: CSARVRTEAFF. CDR3 in DNA: TGCAGTGCTAGAGTGAGGACTGAAGCTTTCTTT. The chain combines TRBV20-1 with TRBJ1-1; D is ambiguous. Germline CDR1 is DFQATT and CDR2 is SNEGSKA (reference sequence). Deletions cut 1 base from V and 5 bases from J, with 5 bases between. This CDR3 spans 11 amino acids.

V usage is TRBV6-6 and J usage is TRBJ1-1, with a possible D match to TRBD1 (5 bases). Germline loops: CDR1 MNHNY, CDR2 SVGAGI (reference sequence). Trimming left V 2 bases short and J 1 base short, with 14 bases between. The length of the CDR3 is 16 residues. This chain's CDR3 is CASSYPQGFRNTEAFF. In nucleotides, the CDR3 is TGTGCCAGCAGTTACCCTCAGGGTTTTAGGAACACTGAAGCTTTCTTT.

V is TRBV19 and J is TRBJ2-2, with 9 positions matching TRBD2. The CDR3 runs 17 residues. From germline, CDR1 is LNHDA and CDR2 SQIVND (reference sequence). V was pared by 10 bases and J by 5 bases, with 17 bases of the junction left unmatched. The CDR3 DNA reads TGTGCCATTGGGCCTAGCGGGAACTTTCTGAGGACCGGGGAGCTGTTTTTT. It yields the protein CAIGPSGNFLRTGELFF.

The chain employs TRBV13 and TRBJ2-7, with D perhaps TRBD2 (6 bases). Germline-derived CDR1 and CDR2 are PRHDT and FYEKMQ (reference sequence). CDR3 length equals 15 residues. The V end was cut by 5 bases, the J end by 0 bases, with 14 bases between. The CDR3 protein is CASSLGTASSYEQYF. The CDR3 DNA reads as TGTGCCAGCAGCCTCGGGACTGCGAGCTCCTACGAGCAGTACTTC.

The chain couples TRBV5-8 to TRBJ1-2; 10 positions match TRBD1. The CDR3 spans 16 residues. V lost 0 bases, J lost 7 bases, and 9 bases stayed unmatched. Germline values: CDR1 SGHTS, CDR2 YDEGEE. CDR3 sequence (DNA): TGTGCCAGCAGCTTGGGTCCTCGGACAGGGGGTTTTGGCTACACCTTC. As protein: CASSLGPRTGGFGYTF.

In this sample, this clone turned up a few times. The V call is TRBV6-5, the J call TRBJ1-1, with a weak D call TRBD1 (6 bases). The CDR3 runs to 14 residues. Trimming pared 6 bases from V and 0 bases from J, leaving 11 bases between. The germline V gene has CDR1 MNHEY and CDR2 SVGAGI. This CDR3 reads CASRQGWMNTEAFF. The CDR3 region has the DNA TGTGCCAGCAGGCAGGGGTGGATGAACACTGAAGCTTTCTTT.

Only a few counts were recorded for this clone. The chain uses TRBV20-1 and TRBJ2-1; the D is unclear. V was shortened by 8 bases and J by 4 bases, with 9 bases between the two germline ends. This CDR3 contains 11 residues. Germline V gene sequence: CDR1 DFQATT, CDR2 SNEGSKA (reference sequence). CDR3 sequence: CSLASYNEQFF. As DNA, the CDR3 is TGCAGTCTTGCCAGTTACAATGAGCAGTTCTTC.

A few counts support this clone. This chain connects TRBV28 to TRBJ1-1; TRBD1 might be the D (5 bases). The CDR3 has 14 amino acids. Trimming removed 1 base from V and 4 bases from J, with 10 bases in between. Germline V gene data show CDR1 as MDHEN and CDR2 as SYDVKM. The CDR3, as DNA: TGTGCCAGCAGTTTATCCAGGGTGGGCACTGAAGCTTTCTTT. This sequence encodes CASSLSRVGTEAFF.